Shown below are 24 T cell receptor beta chains from a single sample sequenced in a study of blood T cell repertoires in COVID-19 (TCRdb year 2020). The library came from the immunoSEQ multiplex PCR assay. TCRdb retrieved this table from immuneACCESS and kept in-frame rearrangements only. Not all clones are present; in checked studies, unresolved V genes account for under half, and no reason is known for the remainder. This sample has tens of thousands of clones in its table, and about three quarters of those were observed once. The biggest ten clones account for roughly a fifth of the sample. Sequencing input: peripheral blood. These receptors were obtained from a man in his fifties or sixties with active or convalescent COVID-19.

The CDR3 nucleotides are TGTGCCAGCAGCCTTGATGCAGGTCCTGGAAACACCATATATTTT. As protein: CASSLDAGPGNTIYF. The rearrangement links TRBV3-1 (or the pseudogene TRBV3-2) to TRBJ1-3; the D is unclear. The V end was cut by 4 bases, the J end by 2 bases, with 12 bases between. Germline CDR1 reads LGHDT; CDR2 reads YNNKEL (reference sequence). The CDR3 loop spans 15 amino acids.

The J gene is TRBJ2-7, the V gene TRBV27; a weak D match, TRBD1 (5 bases). V was trimmed by 4 bases and J by 2 bases, leaving 12 bases between them. In germline, CDR1 is MNHEY, CDR2 SMNVEV (reference sequence). There are 14 residues in the CDR3. The CDR3 loop is CASSSLGPTYEQYF. The DNA for the CDR3 is TGTGCCAGCAGTTCCCTGGGGCCAACCTACGAGCAGTACTTC.

This clone has a single count. This sequence joins TRBV5-6 and TRBJ2-7, with D perhaps TRBD1 (6 bases). In germline, CDR1 is SGHDT, CDR2 YYEEEE. The CDR3 is made up of 15 amino acids. Deletions cut 4 bases from V and 3 bases from J, with 17 bases between. CDR3 DNA: TGTGCCAGCAGCAGCCGGTTCTGGGGGCACTACGAGCAGTACTTC. Translation gives CASSSRFWGHYEQYF.

In this sample, this clone turned up once. The chain recombines TRBV7-2 with TRBJ2-3; D is unresolved. Trimming cost V 2 bases and J 4 bases, with 13 bases left between them. The CDR3 extends over 15 amino acids. Germline assignment: CDR1 SGHTA and CDR2 FQGNSA. CDR3 sequence reads: CASSLYGVPPDTQYF. The DNA for the CDR3 is TGTGCCAGCAGCTTATATGGAGTTCCTCCAGATACGCAGTATTTT.

This clone showed up just a few times. The chain uses TRBV19 and TRBJ2-5; the D gene is possibly TRBD2 (5 bases). The CDR3 is 12 residues long. The ends were cut back, 3 bases at V and 7 bases at J, with 9 bases in the middle. The V gene's germline CDR1 is LNHDA and CDR2 SQIVND (reference sequence). CDR3 region: CASSMLAGTQYF. The DNA for the CDR3 is TGTGCCAGTAGTATGCTAGCTGGGACCCAGTACTTC.

A few counts support this clone. The chain carries TRBV11-2 and TRBJ2-7, with 10 nucleotides matching TRBD1. Germline lookup yields CDR1 SGHAT and CDR2 FQNNGV. The CDR3 is 15 residues long. The V and J ends lost 4 bases and 9 bases, in that order; junction bases with no gene match: 12. The CDR3 reads CASSSDGTGDFGQYF. The DNA for the CDR3 is TGTGCCAGCAGCTCCGACGGGACAGGGGATTTCGGGCAGTACTTC.

V is TRBV6-5 and J is TRBJ2-4; possibly TRBD2 for D (6 bases). CDR1 and CDR2 from the germline V gene are MNHEY and SVGAGI. CDR3 length: 16 residues. V lost 2 bases and J 3 bases, leaving 14 bases between the germline ends. This CDR3 is CASSYGTSYGKNIQYF. The CDR3, as DNA: TGTGCCAGCAGTTACGGGACTTCCTACGGCAAAAACATTCAGTACTTC.

This clone appeared once. The V call is TRBV6-5, the J call TRBJ1-2, with TRBD1 matching 11 bases. This CDR3 comprises 14 residues. After removal of 3 bases from V and 9 bases from J, the junction contained 6 bases not matched to a gene. Germline CDR1 reads MNHEY; CDR2 reads SVGAGI. The CDR3 reads CASSYLGQGASYTF. CDR3 nucleotides: TGTGCCAGCAGTTATCTTGGACAGGGGGCAAGCTACACCTTC.

The chain recombines TRBV2 with TRBJ2-4; TRBD2 is a possible D gene (6 bases). The V end lost 8 bases, the J end lost 9 bases, and 17 bases lay between the germline ends. Germline loops: CDR1 SNHLY, CDR2 FYNNEI. The length of the CDR3 is 13 residues. The CDR3 DNA follows: TGTGCCAGCGGGGAAATGCAGGGAGGCATTCAGTACTTC. This translates into CASGEMQGGIQYF.

V usage is TRBV10-3 and J usage is TRBJ1-2; the D gene is possibly TRBD1 (6 bases). With 6 bases removed from V and 8 bases from J, the gap between germline ends came to 19 bases. Germline V lookup: CDR1 ENHRY, CDR2 SYGVKD. The CDR3 totals 14 residues. CDR3 nucleotide sequence: TGTGCCATCAGAGAGACAGGTCCCCCGGAGGGCTACACCTTC. Translation: CAIRETGPPEGYTF.

The gene calls are TRBV6-5 and TRBJ1-1; D possibly corresponds to TRBD1 (5 bases). Germline V gene lookup returns CDR1 MNHEY and CDR2 SVGAGI. The CDR3 is made up of 15 amino acids. Deletions cut 6 bases from V and 1 base from J, with 15 bases between. CDR3 bases: TGTGCCAGCAGCCGGGGGAGGAGACAGAACACTGAAGCTTTCTTT. Its translation: CASSRGRRQNTEAFF.

The chain has TRBV7-3 and TRBJ2-5; tentatively, D is TRBD2 (6 bases). The CDR3 runs 15 residues. The germline V gene encodes CDR1 SGHTA and CDR2 FQGTGA. Deletions cut 5 bases from V and 4 bases from J, with 17 bases between. This CDR3 is CASSPGPTSRETQYF. DNA for the CDR3: TGTGCCAGCAGCCCCGGCCCTACTAGCCGAGAGACCCAGTACTTC.

This clone was observed a handful of times. V usage is TRBV4-2 and J usage is TRBJ1-4; perhaps TRBD1 as D (6 bases). Looked up from germline, CDR1 is LGHNA and CDR2 is YNFKEQ. V was shortened by 7 bases and J by 1 base, with 13 bases between the two germline ends. The CDR3 length is 15 residues. The chain's CDR3 is CASMRGGRTNEKLFF. In DNA, the CDR3 is TGTGCCAGCATGAGGGGGGGCAGAACTAATGAAAAACTGTTTTTT.

The chain employs TRBV30 and TRBJ1-4; 7 bases are a match to TRBD1. The trim removed 1 base at V and 4 bases at J, leaving 3 bases unmatched. The germline CDR1 and CDR2 sequences are GTSNPN and SVGIG (reference sequence). The CDR3 totals 14 residues. The CDR3 is CAWSGRDSNEKLFF. CDR3 nucleotides: TGTGCCTGGAGTGGCCGGGACAGTAATGAAAAACTGTTTTTT. The complete variable domain, with remaining parts taken from reference TRBV30 and TRBJ1-4, reads SQTIHQWPATLVQPVGSPLSLECTVEGTSNPNLYWYRQAAGRGLQLLFYSVGIGQISSEVPQNLSASRPQDRQFILSSKKLLLSDSGFYLCAWSGRDSNEKLFFGSGTQLSVL.

This chain connects TRBV5-1 to TRBJ1-1, with a possible D match to TRBD1 (6 bases). This CDR3 region has 15 residues. Looked up from germline, CDR1 is SGHRS and CDR2 is YFSETQ. V shed 2 bases and J shed 4 bases, with 15 bases lying between them. CDR3 sequence: CASSLLQGDGTEAFF. The CDR3 nucleotides read TGCGCCAGCAGCTTACTACAGGGCGATGGCACTGAAGCTTTCTTT. Complete variable domain (other parts from reference TRBV5-1 and TRBJ1-1): KAGVTQTPRYLIKTRGQQVTLSCSPISGHRSVSWYQQTPGQGLQFLFEYFSETQRNKGNFPGRFSGRQFSNSRSEMNVSTLELGDSALYLCASSLLQGDGTEAFFGQGTRLTVV.

This clone showed up just once. The chain links TRBV19 to TRBJ1-2, with a possible D match to TRBD1 (5 bases). This CDR3 is built from 13 residues. From germline, CDR1 is LNHDA and CDR2 SQIVND (reference sequence). Trimming removed 2 bases at V and 6 bases at J, with 10 bases between. The CDR3 sequence is CASSISQGNGYTF. Written as DNA, the CDR3 is TGTGCCAGTAGTATATCTCAGGGCAATGGCTACACCTTC.

The chain links TRBV5-4 to TRBJ2-2; 9 bases fit TRBD2. The germline V gene encodes CDR1 SGHNT and CDR2 YYREEE (reference sequence). V gave up 2 bases and J gave up 4 bases; unmatched junction bases: 6. The CDR3 is made up of 16 amino acids. The CDR3: CASSLLAGSATGELFF. The CDR3 DNA reads as TGTGCCAGCAGCTTACTAGCGGGTTCTGCCACCGGGGAGCTGTTTTTT. The full variable domain, in which reference TRBV5-4 and TRBJ2-2 provide the parts outside the CDR3, is ETGVTQSPTHLIKTRGQQVTLRCSSQSGHNTVSWYQQALGQGPQFIFQYYREEENGRGNFPPRFSGLQFPNYSSELNVNALELDDSALYLCASSLLAGSATGELFFGEGSRLTVL.

The V and J genes are TRBV5-4 and TRBJ1-5; D is possibly TRBD1 (6 bases). The CDR3 totals 15 residues. CDR1 is SGHNT and CDR2 is YYREEE in the germline V gene (reference sequence). Trimming removed 3 bases at V and 6 bases at J, with 16 bases between. The CDR3 region is CASSSGPGGRQPQHF. CDR3 sequence (DNA): TGTGCCAGCAGCTCCGGTCCGGGGGGCCGTCAGCCCCAGCATTTT.

CDR3 coding DNA: TGTGCCAGCTCACCACCCCGGGGGGCTACCTATAATTCACCCCTCCACTTT. Translation: CASSPPRGATYNSPLHF. The genes are TRBV18 and TRBJ1-6, with a weak D call TRBD1 (6 bases). From germline, CDR1 is KGHSH and CDR2 LQKENI. This CDR3 comprises 17 residues. Trimming took off 0 bases at V and 2 bases at J, with 11 bases between the two ends.

The rearrangement links TRBV18 to TRBJ1-5; perhaps TRBD1 as D (5 bases). Trimming pared 0 bases from V and 4 bases from J, leaving 10 bases between. CDR3 size: 15 residues. Germline values: CDR1 KGHSH, CDR2 LQKENI. CDR3 DNA sequence: TGTGCCAGCTCACCACCGGGCGGGGGGAATCAGCCCCAGCATTTT. The encoded protein is CASSPPGGGNQPQHF.

This clone was counted only a few times. The chain combines TRBV7-3 with TRBJ2-1; the match to TRBD2 covers 7 bases. The ends lost 5 bases at V and 4 bases at J; junction bases unmatched: 5. CDR1 is SGHTA, CDR2 FQGTGA, per germline. The CDR3 length is 14 residues. CDR3 region: CASSTGLPYNEQFF. The DNA for the CDR3 is TGTGCCAGCAGCACGGGACTACCTTACAATGAGCAGTTCTTC.

This chain links TRBV3-1 (or the pseudogene TRBV3-2) with TRBJ1-1, with D possibly matching TRBD1 (6 bases). CDR1 and CDR2 from the germline V gene are LGHDT and YNNKEL (reference sequence). The CDR3 is 13 residues long. Trimming removed 0 bases at V and 7 bases at J, with 9 bases between. The CDR3 nucleotides read TGTGCCAGCAGCCAAGAGGGCAGGGGTGAAGCTTTCTTT. It encodes CASSQEGRGEAFF.

The V call is TRBV6-6, the J call TRBJ2-1; 9 bases align to TRBD2. CDR3 size: 14 residues. The ends lost 8 bases at V and 4 bases at J; junction bases unmatched: 6. Germline CDR1 MNHNY, CDR2 SVGAGI (reference sequence). The CDR3 reads CASRAGGPYNEQFF. DNA for the CDR3: TGTGCCAGCCGGGCGGGGGGGCCGTACAATGAGCAGTTCTTC.

CDR3 in DNA: TGTGCCAGCAGCTTCCAACTAGCGGGAGAGGGTGAGCAGTTCTTC. Residues: CASSFQLAGEGEQFF. The gene calls are TRBV5-4 and TRBJ2-1; 11 bases are shared with TRBD2. CDR3 length: 15 residues. The V segment lost 2 bases and the J segment 9 bases; nucleotides outside the gene matches: 7. CDR1 SGHNT and CDR2 YYREEE come from the germline V gene (reference sequence).